The 22 T cell receptor beta chains presented below share a single source sample, sequenced in a study of OX40 agonist ivuxolimab in advanced cancers. Produced via immunoSEQ multiplex PCR; TCRdb's table is partial and in-frame only. This table has tens of thousands of clones, 94% appearing once. The specimen was CD4+ or CD8+ T cells sorted from blood, collected in a trial of the OX40 agonist ivuxolimab. Receptors originate from an adult with an advanced solid tumor such as melanoma, head and neck, liver or kidney cancer.

The chain couples TRBV4-2 to TRBJ1-2; maybe TRBD1 (5 bases). Germline values: CDR1 LGHNA, CDR2 YNFKEQ. This CDR3 region has 15 residues. V was trimmed by 4 bases and J by 4 bases, leaving 16 bases between them. CDR3 residues: CASSPLMGGIYGYTF. The CDR3 DNA sequence: TGTGCCAGCAGCCCCCTGATGGGGGGGATCTATGGCTACACCTTC.

This chain uses TRBV4-2 with TRBJ2-7; 8 bases agree with TRBD2. The J segment lost 4 bases and the V segment lost 0 bases, leaving 5 bases of the junction unmatched. This CDR3 spans 15 amino acids. Germline assignment: CDR1 LGHNA and CDR2 YNFKEQ. CDR3 in DNA: TGTGCCAGCAGCCAAGAAACCAGCGGGAGTTACGAGCAGTACTTC. Translating gives CASSQETSGSYEQYF.

This chain joins TRBV25-1 and TRBJ1-6; no clear D. CDR1 and CDR2 from the germline V gene are MGHDK and SYGVNS. The CDR3 sequence is 17 residues long. Trimming left V 4 bases short and J 0 bases short, with 13 bases between. CDR3 in amino acids: CASSAAQPSSYNSPLHF. CDR3 in DNA: TGTGCCAGCAGTGCGGCCCAACCGAGCTCCTATAATTCACCCCTCCACTTT.

The count of this clone is one. The rearrangement uses TRBV4-1 and TRBJ2-2, with D perhaps given as TRBD1 or TRBD2 (5 bases each). This CDR3 comprises 17 residues. Deletions cut 1 base from V and 2 bases from J, with 14 bases between. Per germline, CDR1 MGHRA and CDR2 YSYEKL. The CDR3 sequence is CASSQGPGTDNTGELFF. In DNA, the CDR3 is TGCGCCAGCAGCCAAGGTCCCGGGACCGATAACACCGGGGAGCTGTTTTTT.

The chain recombines TRBV7-8 with TRBJ2-2; perhaps TRBD1 as D (5 bases). The CDR3 is made up of 16 amino acids. Trimming took 0 bases from V and 3 from J, leaving 11 bases between them. Looked up from germline, CDR1 is SGHVS and CDR2 is FQNEAQ. The CDR3 reads CASSLAERGYTGELFF. The CDR3 region has the DNA TGTGCCAGCAGCTTAGCGGAAAGGGGTTACACCGGGGAGCTGTTTTTT.

The chain combines TRBV6-5 with TRBJ2-7, with 7 bases fitting TRBD2. This CDR3 has 15 residues. CDR1 and CDR2 (germline): MNHEY, SVGAGI. V shed 8 bases, J shed 2 bases, and the junction held 12 bases outside the gene matches. CDR3 bases: TGTGCCAGCCACCAGGGCCTAGCGGCAGCCTACGAGCAGTACTTC. It encodes CASHQGLAAAYEQYF.

The chain uses TRBV27 and TRBJ2-7; tentative D call: TRBD1 (6 bases). Germline V CDR1 and CDR2: MNHEY, SMNVEV (reference sequence). The ends were cut back, 8 bases at V and 3 bases at J, with 17 bases in the middle. The CDR3 length is 14 residues. In DNA form, the CDR3 reads TGTGCCAGCGCGGTACAGGGCGCTCTCTACGAGCAGTACTTC. This translates into CASAVQGALYEQYF.

The chain has TRBV5-1 and TRBJ1-5, with a weak D call TRBD1 (6 bases). The V gene lost 4 bases and the J gene lost 3 bases, with 14 bases spanning the gap. CDR1 is SGHRS, CDR2 YFSETQ, per germline. CDR3 length: 15 residues. The CDR3 loop is CASSLQGGDNQPQHF. Here the CDR3 DNA reads TGCGCCAGCAGCCTACAGGGCGGGGACAATCAGCCCCAGCATTTT.

This sequence joins TRBV14 and TRBJ1-3; TRBD1 might be the D (6 bases). V was shortened by 3 bases and J by 0 bases, with 15 bases between the two germline ends. Germline-derived CDR1 and CDR2 are SGHDN and FVKESK. The CDR3 extends over 17 amino acids. CDR3 DNA: TGTGCCAGCAGCCATCTTCTCCGGACAGTCTCTGGAAACACCATATATTTT. Protein: CASSHLLRTVSGNTIYF. The full variable domain, in which reference TRBV14 and TRBJ1-3 provide the parts outside the CDR3, is EAGVTQFPSHSVIEKGQTVTLRCDPISGHDNLYWYRRVMGKEIKFLLHFVKESKQDESGMPNNRFLAERTGGTYSTLKVQPAELEDSGVYFCASSHLLRTVSGNTIYFGEGSWLTVV.

The chain recombines TRBV16 with TRBJ2-7; 15 positions match TRBD2. Trimming cost V 4 bases and J 5 bases; bases outside gene matches: 12. Germline values: CDR1 KGHSY, CDR2 FQNENV. This CDR3 has 18 residues. Here the CDR3 reads CASSPGLAGGPGLDEQYF. The CDR3, as DNA: TGTGCCAGCAGCCCGGGACTAGCGGGAGGCCCGGGTCTCGACGAGCAGTACTTC.

The chain couples TRBV9 to TRBJ2-7; 8 bases align to TRBD1. The CDR3 extends over 15 amino acids. With 0 bases clipped from V and 1 base from J, the junction kept 3 bases outside the gene matches. Germline assignment: CDR1 SGDLS and CDR2 YYNGEE. Here the CDR3 DNA reads TGTGCCAGCAGCGTAGACAGGGGGTCTTCCTACGAGCAGTACTTC. Translated: CASSVDRGSSYEQYF.

This rearrangement joins TRBV4-1 to TRBJ2-2, with D tentatively TRBD1 (5 bases). CDR3 length: 15 residues. V dropped 1 base and J dropped 7 bases, with 13 bases sitting between them. Germline-derived CDR1 and CDR2 are MGHRA and YSYEKL. CDR3 nucleotide sequence: TGCGCCAGCAGCCAAGGAGCAGGGATTCGCGGGGAGCTGTTTTTT. Protein: CASSQGAGIRGELFF.

The J gene is TRBJ2-7, the V gene TRBV10-3; the D gene is possibly TRBD2 (8 bases). V gave up 0 bases and J gave up 6 bases, with 24 bases separating them. Germline lookup yields CDR1 ENHRY and CDR2 SYGVKD. This CDR3 contains 18 residues. The chain's CDR3 is CAISESTREGAREGEQYF. DNA for the CDR3: TGTGCCATCAGTGAGTCGACTCGGGAGGGGGCTAGAGAGGGCGAGCAGTACTTC.

The chain employs TRBV4-1 and TRBJ1-2; the D gene is possibly TRBD1 (5 bases). CDR3 length equals 14 residues. The germline V gene has CDR1 MGHRA and CDR2 YSYEKL. Trimming took 0 bases from V and 4 from J, leaving 9 bases between them. The CDR3 protein is CASSQDPQGYGYTF. The CDR3 DNA reads as TGCGCCAGCAGCCAAGACCCCCAGGGCTATGGCTACACCTTC.

With respect to this clone: Other nucleotide sequences in the sample specify the same CDR3. The chain combines TRBV5-1 with TRBJ2-3; D unclear. Germline CDR1 SGHRS, CDR2 YFSETQ. Trimming shortened V by 2 bases and J by 0 bases, and 1 base separated the two germline ends. There are 12 residues in the CDR3. CDR3 loop: CASSFSTDTQYF. The DNA for the CDR3 is TGCGCCAGCAGCTTTAGCACAGATACGCAGTATTTT.

This clone has a single count. This rearrangement joins TRBV28 to TRBJ2-4; 8 nucleotides line up with TRBD1. The length of the CDR3 is 16 residues. The trim removed 7 bases at V and 3 bases at J, leaving 11 bases unmatched. Germline CDR1 is MDHEN and CDR2 is SYDVKM. CDR3 amino acids: CASIPGTGTLKNIQYF. The CDR3 coding sequence is TGTGCCAGCATTCCTGGGACAGGTACGCTCAAAAACATTCAGTACTTC.

The chain is built from TRBV10-3 and TRBJ2-3, with 7 bases identical to TRBD2. This CDR3 is built from 17 residues. J lost 2 bases, V lost 2 bases, and 10 bases had no gene match. CDR1 is ENHRY, CDR2 SYGVKD, per germline. In DNA form, the CDR3 reads TGTGCCATCAGTGAGCCATGGGGGGGGGTGCCCACAGATACGCAGTATTTT. It codes for CAISEPWGGVPTDTQYF.

V usage is TRBV29-1 and J usage is TRBJ1-3; the D is unclear. This CDR3 comprises 13 residues. Germline CDR1 SQVTM, CDR2 ANQGSEA. The ends were cut back, 4 bases at V and 1 base at J, with 8 bases in the middle. The CDR3 DNA reads TGCAGCGTTGGGCCGTCATCTGGAAACACCATATATTTT. Its protein is CSVGPSSGNTIYF.

V gene TRBV28 combines with J gene TRBJ2-1, with D uncertain. CDR1 and CDR2 from the germline V gene are MDHEN and SYDVKM. The CDR3 loop spans 15 amino acids. V lost 3 bases to trimming and J lost 6 bases, with 15 bases between them. The CDR3 protein is CASSLYRSTGNEQFF. CDR3 sequence (DNA): TGTGCCAGCAGTTTGTACCGTTCAACCGGCAATGAGCAGTTCTTC.

This chain joins TRBV27 and TRBJ1-2; D might be TRBD1 (6 bases). The V end lost 5 bases, the J end lost 4 bases, and 20 bases lay between the germline ends. CDR1 is MNHEY and CDR2 is SMNVEV in the germline V gene (reference sequence). This CDR3 has 16 residues. The CDR3 spells CASSIQQGGETYGYTF. CDR3 DNA: TGTGCCAGCAGTATTCAACAGGGCGGAGAAACCTATGGCTACACCTTC.

This chain connects TRBV9 to TRBJ2-7; 7 bases map to TRBD1. There are 13 residues in the CDR3. The V gene end was trimmed by 3 bases and the J gene end by 4 bases; junction bases not matched to a gene: 4. In germline, CDR1 is SGDLS, CDR2 YYNGEE. The CDR3 here is CASSGNRGYEQYF. The CDR3 nucleotides are TGTGCCAGCAGCGGTAACAGGGGTTACGAGCAGTACTTC.

The chain couples TRBV11-2 to TRBJ1-1; D remains ambiguous. Trimming stripped 6 bases from V and 2 bases from J, with 10 bases between. The CDR3 sequence is 13 residues long. CDR1 is SGHAT, CDR2 FQNNGV, per germline. The CDR3 region is CASRWEVNTEAFF. The CDR3 nucleotides are TGTGCCAGCAGGTGGGAGGTTAACACTGAAGCTTTCTTT. The full variable domain, in which reference TRBV11-2 and TRBJ1-1 provide the parts outside the CDR3, is EAGVAQSPRYKIIEKRQSVAFWCNPISGHATLYWYQQILGQGPKLLIQFQNNGVVDDSQLPKDRFSAERLKGVDSTLKIQPAKLEDSAVYLCASRWEVNTEAFFGQGTRLTVV.